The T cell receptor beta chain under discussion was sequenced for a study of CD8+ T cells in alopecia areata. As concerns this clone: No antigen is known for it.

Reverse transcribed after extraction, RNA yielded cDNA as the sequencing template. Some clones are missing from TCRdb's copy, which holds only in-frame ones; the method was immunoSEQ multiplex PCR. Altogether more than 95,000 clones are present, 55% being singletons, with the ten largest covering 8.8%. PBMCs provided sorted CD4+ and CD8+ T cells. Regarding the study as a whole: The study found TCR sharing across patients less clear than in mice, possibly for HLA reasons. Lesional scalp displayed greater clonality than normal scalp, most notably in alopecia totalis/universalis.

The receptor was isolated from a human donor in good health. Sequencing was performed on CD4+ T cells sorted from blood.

For the CDR3, the DNA is TGTGCCAGCAGCCGGGGACTAGCGGGTGTGAACACCGGGGAGCTGTTTTTT. Its translation is CASSRGLAGVNTGELFF. J is TRBJ2-2 and V is TRBV7-9; the match to TRBD2 covers 12 bases. This CDR3 spans 17 amino acids. V was clipped by 5 bases and J by 1 base; unmatched bases: 5. CDR1 is SEHNR, CDR2 FQNEAQ, per germline (reference sequence).